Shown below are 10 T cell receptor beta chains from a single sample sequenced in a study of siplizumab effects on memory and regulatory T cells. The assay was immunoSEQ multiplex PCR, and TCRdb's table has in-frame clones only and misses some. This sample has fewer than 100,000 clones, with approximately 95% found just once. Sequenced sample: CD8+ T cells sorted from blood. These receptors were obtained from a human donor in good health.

CDR3 coding DNA: TGTGCCAGCAGCTTAGACTTAGAAGGGGTGGCCACTGAAGCTTTCTTT. Residues: CASSLDLEGVATEAFF. The chain links TRBV7-3 to TRBJ1-1; a possible D gene is TRBD1 (5 bases). Germline-derived CDR1 and CDR2 are SGHTA and FQGTGA. The CDR3 is made up of 16 amino acids. V was pared by 2 bases and J by 4 bases, with 17 bases between.

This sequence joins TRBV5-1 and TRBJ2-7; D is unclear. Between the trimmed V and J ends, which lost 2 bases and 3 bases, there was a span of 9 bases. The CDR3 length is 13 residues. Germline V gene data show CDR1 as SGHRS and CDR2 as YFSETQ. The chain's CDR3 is CASSLGKNYEQYF. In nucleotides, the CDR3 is TGCGCCAGCAGCTTAGGCAAGAACTACGAGCAGTACTTC.

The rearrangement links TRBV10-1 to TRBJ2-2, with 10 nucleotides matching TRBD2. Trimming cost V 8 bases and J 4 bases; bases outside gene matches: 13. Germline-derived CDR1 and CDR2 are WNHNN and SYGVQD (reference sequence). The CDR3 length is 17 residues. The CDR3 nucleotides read TGCGCCAGCCGAATTAATAAGCTAGCGGGAGTCACCGGGGAGCTGTTTTTT. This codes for CASRINKLAGVTGELFF.

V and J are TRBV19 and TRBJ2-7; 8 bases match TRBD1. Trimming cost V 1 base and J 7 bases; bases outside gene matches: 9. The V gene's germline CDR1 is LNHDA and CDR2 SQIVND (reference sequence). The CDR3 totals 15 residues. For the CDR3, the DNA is TGTGCCAGTAGTATAGTTCTAAGGACAGGGCAGGAGCAGTACTTC. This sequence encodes CASSIVLRTGQEQYF. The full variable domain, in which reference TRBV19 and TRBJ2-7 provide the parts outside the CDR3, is DGGITQSPKYLFRKEGQNVTLSCEQNLNHDAMYWYRQDPGQGLRLIYYSQIVNDFQKGDIAEGYSVSREKKESFPLTVTSAQKNPTAFYLCASSIVLRTGQEQYFGPGTRLTVT.

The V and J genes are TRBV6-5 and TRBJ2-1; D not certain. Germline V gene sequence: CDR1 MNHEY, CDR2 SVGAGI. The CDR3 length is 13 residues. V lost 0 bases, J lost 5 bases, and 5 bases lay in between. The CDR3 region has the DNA TGTGCCAGCAGTTACTCCCTCGACAATGAGCAGTTCTTC. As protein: CASSYSLDNEQFF.

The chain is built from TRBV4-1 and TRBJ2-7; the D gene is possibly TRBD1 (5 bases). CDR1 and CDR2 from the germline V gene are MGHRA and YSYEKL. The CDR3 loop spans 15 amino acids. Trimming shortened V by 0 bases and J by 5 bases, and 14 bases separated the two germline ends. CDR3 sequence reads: CASSQDRATMDEQYF. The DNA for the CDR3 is TGCGCCAGCAGCCAAGACAGGGCGACAATGGACGAGCAGTACTTC.

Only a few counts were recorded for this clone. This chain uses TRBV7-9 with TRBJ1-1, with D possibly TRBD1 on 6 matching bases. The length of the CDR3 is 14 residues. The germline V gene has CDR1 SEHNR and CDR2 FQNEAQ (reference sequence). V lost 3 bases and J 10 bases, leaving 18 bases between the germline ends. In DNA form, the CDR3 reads TGTGCCAGCAGCTTCGCACACAGGGAAGGCCGAGCTTTCTTT. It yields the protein CASSFAHREGRAFF.

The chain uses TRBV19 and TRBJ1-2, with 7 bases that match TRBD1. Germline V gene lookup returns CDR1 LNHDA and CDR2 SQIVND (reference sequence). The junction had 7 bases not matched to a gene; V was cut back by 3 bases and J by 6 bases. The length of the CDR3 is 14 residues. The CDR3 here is CASSIGQVIDGYTF. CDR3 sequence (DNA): TGTGCCAGTAGTATTGGACAGGTGATTGATGGCTACACCTTC.

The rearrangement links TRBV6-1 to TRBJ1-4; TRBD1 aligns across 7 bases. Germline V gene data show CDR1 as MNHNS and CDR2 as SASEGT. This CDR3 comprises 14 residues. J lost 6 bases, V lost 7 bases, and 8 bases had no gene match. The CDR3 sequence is CASTLRGGDEKLFF. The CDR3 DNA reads TGTGCCAGCACCTTGAGAGGGGGCGATGAAAAACTGTTTTTT.

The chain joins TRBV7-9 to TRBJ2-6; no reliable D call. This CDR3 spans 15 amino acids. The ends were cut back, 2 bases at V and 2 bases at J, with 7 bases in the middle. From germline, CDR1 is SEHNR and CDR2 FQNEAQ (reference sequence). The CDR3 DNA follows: TGTGCCAGCAGCTTACCGGGCGCTGGGGCCAACGTCCTGACTTTC. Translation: CASSLPGAGANVLTF.